These T cell receptor beta chains were read from a single sample in a study of beta chain features in type 1 diabetes. Measured with immunoSEQ multiplex PCR; TCRdb has only the in-frame clones, and not every one. The sample includes hundreds of thousands of clones, 9.6% of them seen just once. Sequenced sample: naive CD4+ T cells from blood. The source of these receptors is a woman aged 18-29 years in good health. The CDR3 runs from the conserved cysteine through the conserved F or W. D genes are given only for firm matches. Part of the rows lack a size; the others show once, few, many or a class for expanded clones.

CDR3,DNA,J,D,V,size
CASSTELAGGIYEQFF,TGTGCCAGCAGTACAGAACTAGCGGGGGGGATATATGAGCAGTTCTTC,TRBJ2-1,TRBD2,TRBV7-3,few
CASSLDSGLGSEAFF,TGCGCCAGCAGCTTGGATTCAGGGCTAGGGTCTGAAGCTTTCTTT,TRBJ1-1,NA,TRBV5-1,NA
CASIRGGFYEQYF,TGTGCCAGCATCCGGGGGGGATTCTACGAGCAGTACTTC,TRBJ2-7,TRBD2,TRBV6-1,NA
CAIAQGAGGGTDTQYF,TGTGCCATCGCCCAGGGAGCGGGAGGTGGCACAGATACGCAGTATTTT,TRBJ2-3,TRBD2,TRBV10-3,NA
CASNVEPGPTEAFF,TGTGCCAGCAATGTCGAACCAGGGCCCACTGAAGCTTTCTTT,TRBJ1-1,NA,TRBV2,few
CASSLVAGEIQETQYF,TGTGCCAGCAGCTTAGTGGCGGGAGAGATCCAAGAGACCCAGTACTTC,TRBJ2-5,TRBD2,TRBV11-2,NA
CASSLVPGGQPQHF,TGCGCCAGCAGCTTGGTACCAGGGGGACAGCCCCAGCATTTT,TRBJ1-5,TRBD1,TRBV5-1,NA
CASSATSGGFTDTQYF,TGTGCCAGCAGCGCGACTAGCGGGGGGTTCACAGATACGCAGTATTTT,TRBJ2-3,TRBD2,TRBV9,NA
CASSLALGGDEQYF,TGCGCCAGCAGCTTGGCCCTCGGGGGTGACGAGCAGTACTTC,TRBJ2-7,NA,TRBV5-1,few
CASSIRGPYEQYF,TGTGCCAGCAGCATCAGGGGTCCCTACGAGCAGTACTTC,TRBJ2-7,NA,TRBV5-4,few
CASSPIAGRNTEAFF,TGTGCCAGCAGCCCCATCGCCGGGAGAAACACTGAAGCTTTCTTT,TRBJ1-1,NA,TRBV7-3,few
CASSILDGTNTEAFF,TGTGCCAGTAGTATCTTGGACGGGACAAACACTGAAGCTTTCTTT,TRBJ1-1,NA,TRBV19,NA
CASSQTGQNEKLFF,TGCGCCAGCAGCCAAACAGGTCAAAATGAAAAACTGTTTTTT,TRBJ1-4,NA,TRBV4-1,NA
CASSPDYEQYF,TGTGCCAGCTCCCCAGACTACGAGCAGTACTTC,TRBJ2-7,NA,TRBV27,NA
CASSLDRGTEQFF,TGCGCCAGCAGCTTGGATCGGGGGACTGAGCAGTTCTTC,TRBJ2-1,NA,TRBV5-1,NA
CACNRGLTTEAFF,TGTGCCTGCAACAGGGGGTTGACAACTGAAGCTTTCTTT,TRBJ1-1,TRBD1,TRBV30,NA
CATLAGEWNEQFF,TGTGCCACCCTAGCGGGAGAATGGAATGAGCAGTTCTTC,TRBJ2-1,TRBD2,TRBV10-3,few
CASSLRDRGTYTF,TGTGCCAGCAGCCTACGGGACAGGGGAACCTACACCTTC,TRBJ1-2,TRBD1,TRBV28,few
CASREASGLEQFF,TGTGCCAGCAGGGAAGCGTCGGGTCTTGAGCAGTTCTTC,TRBJ2-1,NA,TRBV2,NA
CASSPSAGKGRDTQYF,TGTGCCAGCAGCCCGTCAGCGGGAAAGGGCCGAGATACGCAGTATTTT,TRBJ2-3,TRBD2,TRBV9,few
CAWNPLANTGELFF,TGTGCCTGGAACCCACTGGCGAACACCGGGGAGCTGTTTTTT,TRBJ2-2,NA,TRBV30,few
CASSLGDFRSYEQYF,TGTGCCAGCAGCTTAGGTGACTTCCGCTCCTACGAGCAGTACTTC,TRBJ2-7,NA,TRBV7-2,many
CASSQAFLAGGRETQYF,TGCGCCAGCAGCCAAGCTTTTCTAGCGGGGGGCCGGGAGACCCAGTACTTC,TRBJ2-5,TRBD2,TRBV4-1,NA
CASSLQEREQFF,TGCGCCAGCAGCTTACAGGAGAGAGAGCAGTTCTTC,TRBJ2-1,NA,TRBV5-1,NA
CASSTIAGVDNEQFF,TGTGCCAGTAGTACCATAGCGGGAGTGGACAATGAGCAGTTCTTC,TRBJ2-1,TRBD2,TRBV19,few
CASSLGTSGSYEQYF,TGTGCCAGCAGTCTAGGGACTAGCGGGAGCTACGAGCAGTACTTC,TRBJ2-7,TRBD2,TRBV28,NA
CASSMGLAGRETQYF,TGTGCCAGCAGCATGGGACTAGCGGGTCGAGAGACCCAGTACTTC,TRBJ2-5,TRBD2,TRBV11-2,many
CASSQDWTSGRFDTDTQYF,TGTGCCAGCAGCCAAGACTGGACTAGCGGGAGATTTGACACAGATACGCAGTATTTT,TRBJ2-3,TRBD2,TRBV14,few
CAWSPGLPDTGELFF,TGTGCCTGGAGTCCTGGACTCCCGGATACCGGGGAGCTGTTTTTT,TRBJ2-2,NA,TRBV30,few
CASSTGSNQPQHF,TGTGCCAGCAGTACCGGTAGCAATCAGCCCCAGCATTTT,TRBJ1-5,NA,TRBV6-5,NA
CSASGVGEQYF,TGCAGTGCTAGTGGAGTAGGCGAGCAGTACTTC,TRBJ2-7,NA,TRBV20-1,few
CASSQGQGVGEQFF,TGTGCCAGCAGTCAGGGACAGGGGGTTGGTGAGCAGTTCTTC,TRBJ2-1,TRBD1,TRBV6-1,NA
CASSWGTGMNTEAFF,TGCGCCAGCAGCTGGGGTACAGGGATGAACACTGAAGCTTTCTTT,TRBJ1-1,NA,TRBV5-1,few
CSVSRSSYEQYF,TGCAGCGTTAGTAGGAGCTCCTACGAGCAGTACTTC,TRBJ2-7,NA,TRBV29-1,many
CASSLKRGGNQPQHF,TGTGCCAGCAGCCTCAAGAGGGGGGGTAATCAGCCCCAGCATTTT,TRBJ1-5,NA,TRBV5-6,few
CASSLSPSGDTDTQYF,TGTGCCAGCAGCTTATCGCCTAGCGGGGACACAGATACGCAGTATTTT,TRBJ2-3,TRBD2,TRBV7-2,few
CASSEGDLYNEQFF,TGTGCCAGCTCTGAGGGGGACCTGTACAATGAGCAGTTCTTC,TRBJ2-1,NA,TRBV6-5,few
CASSRTDNYGYTF,TGTGCCAGCAGCCGGACAGACAACTATGGCTACACCTTC,TRBJ1-2,NA,TRBV11-2,few
CAWSEVLGGNQPQHF,TGTGCCTGGAGCGAAGTCTTGGGAGGGAATCAGCCCCAGCATTTT,TRBJ1-5,NA,TRBV30,NA
CASSYGGDTEAFF,TGTGCCAGCAGTTACGGGGGGGACACTGAAGCTTTCTTT,TRBJ1-1,NA,TRBV6-5,few
CASSRQGARGELFF,TGTGCCAGCAGCAGACAGGGGGCGAGGGGGGAGCTGTTTTTT,TRBJ2-2,NA,TRBV21-1,few
CASRREAGLNTGELFF,TGTGCCAGCAGAAGGGAAGCGGGGCTAAACACCGGGGAGCTGTTTTTT,TRBJ2-2,TRBD2,TRBV5-5,NA
CASGDRLLGYTF,TGTGCCAGCGGGGACAGGCTCCTTGGCTACACCTTC,TRBJ1-2,TRBD1,TRBV6-1,NA
CASRLQGENTEAFF,TGTGCCAGCAGACTCCAGGGGGAGAACACTGAAGCTTTCTTT,TRBJ1-1,TRBD1,TRBV5-4,NA